This T cell receptor (beta chain) derives from a study of siplizumab effects on memory and regulatory T cells. Study-level points and caveats: Confirmatory evidence of suppressive function in proliferating siplizumab-culture Tregs was not obtained. Siplizumab brought about a significant reduction in alloreactive sequences traceable to unstimulated CD4+ memory cells. Memory cells seemed less diverse than naive T cells, which also seemed major contributors to the alloresponse.

Roughly 90,000 TCR templates per sample were sequenced. Some clones are missing from TCRdb's copy, which holds only in-frame ones; the method was immunoSEQ multiplex PCR. The repertoire holds 100,000 or so clones, with about 92% as singletons. This CDR3 contains 13 residues. Germline trimming cut 5 bases from V and 4 bases from J; bases unmatched to any gene: 2. Germline assignment: CDR1 SGHTA and CDR2 FQGTGA. Comment on this clone: No antigen is known for it. This specimen includes other DNA sequences encoding the same CDR3.

This chain uses TRBV7-3 with TRBJ1-5; 7 nucleotides agree with TRBD1. The sequenced sample was CD4+ T cells sorted from blood. The sequence derives from a human donor in good health. CDR3 in amino acids: CASSLGQNQPQHF. CDR3 sequence (DNA): TGTGCCAGCAGCCTGGGACAGAATCAGCCCCAGCATTTT.